The subject of this entry is one T cell receptor (beta chain). The antigen remains unidentified. This entry is derived from a study of T cell responses to AZD1222 COVID-19 vaccine. General study results and limits: Mapped onto spike, vaccine-associated CD4 TCRs spanned it and were dominant at 160-218 and 743-854. The donors showed a predominance of white British ancestry and of females, with possible underestimation of clonal diversity.

Pooling was applied to second doses at about 4 or about 12 weeks. The data were produced by immunoSEQ multiplex PCR, yet TCRdb's version contains in-frame clones alone and is incomplete. The sample lists over 130,000 clones; roughly 90% were seen once. The clonotype comes from an adult who received the AZD1222 COVID-19 vaccine. This specimen consisted of peripheral blood, obtained 28 days after the second AZD1222 dose.

The CDR3 region is CASSPGLGPYGYTF. In nucleotides, the CDR3 is TGTGCCAGCAGCCCGGGACTGGGCCCCTATGGCTACACCTTC. V is TRBV5-4 and J is TRBJ1-2; D might be TRBD1 (5 bases). V lost 4 bases and J lost 4, with 14 bases in between. The CDR3 loop spans 14 amino acids. Per the germline V gene, CDR1 is SGHNT and CDR2 is YYREEE (reference sequence). The whole variable domain, filled in from reference TRBV5-4 and TRBJ1-2, reads ETGVTQSPTHLIKTRGQQVTLRCSSQSGHNTVSWYQQALGQGPQFIFQYYREEENGRGNFPPRFSGLQFPNYSSELNVNALELDDSALYLCASSPGLGPYGYTFGSGTRLTVV.